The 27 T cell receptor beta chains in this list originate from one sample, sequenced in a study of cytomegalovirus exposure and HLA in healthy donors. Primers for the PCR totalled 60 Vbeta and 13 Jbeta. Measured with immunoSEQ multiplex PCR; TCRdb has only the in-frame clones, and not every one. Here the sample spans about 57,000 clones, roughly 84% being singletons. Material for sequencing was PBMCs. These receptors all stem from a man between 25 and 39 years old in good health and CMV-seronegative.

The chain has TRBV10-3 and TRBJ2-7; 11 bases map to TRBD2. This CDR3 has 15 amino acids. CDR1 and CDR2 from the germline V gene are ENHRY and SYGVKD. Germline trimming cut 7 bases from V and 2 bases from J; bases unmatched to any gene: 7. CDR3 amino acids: CAITSPGLAAYEQYF. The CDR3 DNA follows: TGTGCCATCACCTCACCGGGACTAGCGGCCTACGAGCAGTACTTC.

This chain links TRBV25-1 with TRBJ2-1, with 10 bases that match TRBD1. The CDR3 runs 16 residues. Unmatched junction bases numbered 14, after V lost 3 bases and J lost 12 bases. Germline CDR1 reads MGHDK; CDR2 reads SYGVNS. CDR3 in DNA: TGTGCCAGCAGTGATCCCGGGACAGGGGCCGCCCGGGGGCAGTTCTTC. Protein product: CASSDPGTGAARGQFF.

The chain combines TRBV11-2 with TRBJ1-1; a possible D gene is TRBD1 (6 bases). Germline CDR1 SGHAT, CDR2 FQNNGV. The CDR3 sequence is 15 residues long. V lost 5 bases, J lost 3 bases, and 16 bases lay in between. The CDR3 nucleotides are TGTGCCAGCAGCGGTGGCACAGGGTTCGACACTGAAGCTTTCTTT. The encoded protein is CASSGGTGFDTEAFF. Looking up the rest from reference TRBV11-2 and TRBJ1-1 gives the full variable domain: EAGVAQSPRYKIIEKRQSVAFWCNPISGHATLYWYQQILGQGPKLLIQFQNNGVVDDSQLPKDRFSAERLKGVDSTLKIQPAKLEDSAVYLCASSGGTGFDTEAFFGQGTRLTVV.

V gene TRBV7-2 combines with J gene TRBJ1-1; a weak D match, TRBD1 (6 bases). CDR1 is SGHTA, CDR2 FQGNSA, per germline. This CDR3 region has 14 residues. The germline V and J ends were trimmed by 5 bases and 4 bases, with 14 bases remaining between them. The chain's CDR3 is CASSRNRVSTEAFF. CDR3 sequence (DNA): TGTGCCAGCAGCCGTAACAGGGTCAGCACTGAAGCTTTCTTT.

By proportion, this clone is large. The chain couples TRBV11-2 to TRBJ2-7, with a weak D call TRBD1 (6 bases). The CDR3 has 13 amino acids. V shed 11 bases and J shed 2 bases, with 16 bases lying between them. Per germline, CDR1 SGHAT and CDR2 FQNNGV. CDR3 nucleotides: TGTGCCCCCCCCAGAGACAGGACCTACGAGCAGTACTTC. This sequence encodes CAPPRDRTYEQYF.

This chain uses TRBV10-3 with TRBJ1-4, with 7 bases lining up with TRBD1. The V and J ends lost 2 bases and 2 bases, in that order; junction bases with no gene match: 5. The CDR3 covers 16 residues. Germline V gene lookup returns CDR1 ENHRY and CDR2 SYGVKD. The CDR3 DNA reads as TGTGCCATCAGTGAGCGAGAGGGGGCTACTAATGAAAAACTGTTTTTT. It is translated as CAISEREGATNEKLFF.

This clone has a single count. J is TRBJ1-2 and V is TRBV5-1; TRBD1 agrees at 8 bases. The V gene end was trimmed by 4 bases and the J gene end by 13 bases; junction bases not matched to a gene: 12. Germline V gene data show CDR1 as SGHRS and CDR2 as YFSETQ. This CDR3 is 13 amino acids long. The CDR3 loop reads CASSTDRGTFSTF. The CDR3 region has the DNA TGCGCCAGCAGCACCGACAGGGGCACTTTTAGCACCTTC.

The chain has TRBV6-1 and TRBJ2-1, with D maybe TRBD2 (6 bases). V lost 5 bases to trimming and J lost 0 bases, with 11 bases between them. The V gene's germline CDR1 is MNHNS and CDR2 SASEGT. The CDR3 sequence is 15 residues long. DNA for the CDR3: TGTGCCAGCAGTATTATTAGCGGCTCCTACAATGAGCAGTTCTTC. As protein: CASSIISGSYNEQFF.

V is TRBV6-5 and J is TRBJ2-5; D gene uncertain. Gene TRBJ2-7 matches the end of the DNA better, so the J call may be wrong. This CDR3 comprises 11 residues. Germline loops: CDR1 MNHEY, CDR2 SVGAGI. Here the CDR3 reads CASSYSGEQYF. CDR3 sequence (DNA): TGTGCCAGCAGTTACTCGGGCGAGCAGTACTTC.

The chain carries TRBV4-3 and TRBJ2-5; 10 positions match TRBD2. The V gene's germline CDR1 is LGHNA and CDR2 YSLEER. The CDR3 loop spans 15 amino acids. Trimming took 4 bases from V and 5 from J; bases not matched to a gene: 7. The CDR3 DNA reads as TGCGCCAGCAGCCCAAGTCAACTAGCGGGGGAGACCCAGTACTTC. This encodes CASSPSQLAGETQYF.

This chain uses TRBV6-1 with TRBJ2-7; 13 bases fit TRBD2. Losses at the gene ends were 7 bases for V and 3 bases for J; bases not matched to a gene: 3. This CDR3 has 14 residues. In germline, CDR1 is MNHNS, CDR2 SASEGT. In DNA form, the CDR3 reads TGTGCCAGCAAACGGACTAGCGGGAGCTACGAGCAGTACTTC. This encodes CASKRTSGSYEQYF.

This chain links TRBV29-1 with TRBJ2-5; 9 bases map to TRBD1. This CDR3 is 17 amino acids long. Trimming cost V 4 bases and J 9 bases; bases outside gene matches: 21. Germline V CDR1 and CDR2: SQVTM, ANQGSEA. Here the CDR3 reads CSVVGTGKLYVQGAQYF. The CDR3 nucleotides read TGCAGCGTTGTCGGGACAGGGAAACTCTATGTTCAGGGGGCCCAGTACTTC.

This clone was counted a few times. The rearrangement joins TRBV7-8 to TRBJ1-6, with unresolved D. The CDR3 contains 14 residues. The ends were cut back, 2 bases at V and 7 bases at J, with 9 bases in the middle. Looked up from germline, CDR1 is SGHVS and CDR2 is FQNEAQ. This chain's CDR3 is CASSLRTDNSPLHF. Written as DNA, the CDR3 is TGTGCCAGCAGCTTAAGAACAGACAATTCACCCCTCCACTTT.

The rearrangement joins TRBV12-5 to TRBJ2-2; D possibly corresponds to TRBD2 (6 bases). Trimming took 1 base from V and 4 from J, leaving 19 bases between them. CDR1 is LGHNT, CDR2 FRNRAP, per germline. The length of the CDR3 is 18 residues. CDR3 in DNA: TGTGCTAGTGGTTTGGGTGGGACTTCCTTGGGTGTCACCGGGGAGCTGTTTTTT. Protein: CASGLGGTSLGVTGELFF.

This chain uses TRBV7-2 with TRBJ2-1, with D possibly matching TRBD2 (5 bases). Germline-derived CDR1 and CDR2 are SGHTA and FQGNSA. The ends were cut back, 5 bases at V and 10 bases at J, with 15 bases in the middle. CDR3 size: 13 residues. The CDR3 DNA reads TGTGCCAGCAGCCCAAGGGAGATCAGGGAGCAGTTCTTC. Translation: CASSPREIREQFF.

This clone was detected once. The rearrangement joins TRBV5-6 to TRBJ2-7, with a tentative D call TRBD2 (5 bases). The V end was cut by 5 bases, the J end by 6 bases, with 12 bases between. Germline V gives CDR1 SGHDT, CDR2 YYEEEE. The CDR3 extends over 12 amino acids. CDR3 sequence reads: CASRSSESEQYF. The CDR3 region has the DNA TGTGCCAGCAGGAGTAGCGAGAGCGAGCAGTACTTC.

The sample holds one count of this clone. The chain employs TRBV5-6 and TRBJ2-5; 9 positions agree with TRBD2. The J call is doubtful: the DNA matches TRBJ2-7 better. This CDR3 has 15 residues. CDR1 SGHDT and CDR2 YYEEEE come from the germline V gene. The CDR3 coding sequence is TGTGCCAGCAGCTTCCCGGGACTAGCTTCGGTCGAGCAGTACTTC. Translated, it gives CASSFPGLASVEQYF.

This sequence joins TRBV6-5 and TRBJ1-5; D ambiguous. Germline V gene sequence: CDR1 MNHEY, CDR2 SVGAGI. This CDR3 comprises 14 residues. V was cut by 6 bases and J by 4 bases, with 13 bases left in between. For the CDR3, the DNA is TGTGCCAGCAGAGACTTGACGGGAAATCAGCCCCAGCATTTT. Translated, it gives CASRDLTGNQPQHF.

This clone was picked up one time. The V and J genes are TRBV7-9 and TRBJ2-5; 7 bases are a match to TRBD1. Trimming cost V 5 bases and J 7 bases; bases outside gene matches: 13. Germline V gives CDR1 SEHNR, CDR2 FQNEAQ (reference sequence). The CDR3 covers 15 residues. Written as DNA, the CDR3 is TGTGCCAGCAGCCCCGCCGACAGGGCTTCGGGGACCCAGTACTTC. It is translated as CASSPADRASGTQYF.

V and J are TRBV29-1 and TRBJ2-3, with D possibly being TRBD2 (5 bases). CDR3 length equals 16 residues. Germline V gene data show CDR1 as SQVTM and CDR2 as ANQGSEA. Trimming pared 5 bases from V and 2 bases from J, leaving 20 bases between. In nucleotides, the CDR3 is TGCAGCGTTCGGGAAGGGCAGACTTTTTTCACAGATACGCAGTATTTT. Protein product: CSVREGQTFFTDTQYF.

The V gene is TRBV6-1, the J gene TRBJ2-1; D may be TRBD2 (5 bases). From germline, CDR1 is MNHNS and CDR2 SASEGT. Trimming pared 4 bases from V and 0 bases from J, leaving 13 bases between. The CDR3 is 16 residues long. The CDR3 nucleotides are TGTGCCAGCAGTGGCCGGACGGGGAGCTCCTACAATGAGCAGTTCTTC. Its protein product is CASSGRTGSSYNEQFF.

CDR3 protein: CASSPPEQGREKLFF. CDR3 coding DNA: TGTGCCAGCTCACCACCTGAACAGGGTCGCGAAAAACTGTTTTTT. This chain joins TRBV18 and TRBJ1-4; TRBD1 might be the D (6 bases). The CDR3 has 15 residues. The V gene's germline CDR1 is KGHSH and CDR2 LQKENI. V was clipped by 0 bases and J by 8 bases, with 13 bases between them.

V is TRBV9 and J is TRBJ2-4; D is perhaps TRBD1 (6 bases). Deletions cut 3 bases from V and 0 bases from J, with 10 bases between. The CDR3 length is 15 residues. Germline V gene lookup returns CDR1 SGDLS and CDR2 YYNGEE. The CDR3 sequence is CASSEQGLAKNIQYF. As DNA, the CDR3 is TGTGCCAGCAGCGAACAGGGATTAGCCAAAAACATTCAGTACTTC.

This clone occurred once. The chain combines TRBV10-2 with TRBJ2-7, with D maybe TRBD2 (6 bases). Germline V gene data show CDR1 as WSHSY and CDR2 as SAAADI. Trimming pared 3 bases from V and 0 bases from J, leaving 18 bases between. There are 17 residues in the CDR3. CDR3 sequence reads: CASSDMASAYRSYEQYF. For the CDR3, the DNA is TGCGCCAGCAGTGATATGGCTAGCGCGTATCGCTCCTACGAGCAGTACTTC.

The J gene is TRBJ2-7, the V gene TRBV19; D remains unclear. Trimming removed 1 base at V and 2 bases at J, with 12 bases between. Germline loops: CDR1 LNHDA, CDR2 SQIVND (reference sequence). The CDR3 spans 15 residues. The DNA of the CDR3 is TGTGCCAGTAGTATAGGCCCAGGCCTTCCCTACGAGCAGTACTTC. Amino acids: CASSIGPGLPYEQYF.

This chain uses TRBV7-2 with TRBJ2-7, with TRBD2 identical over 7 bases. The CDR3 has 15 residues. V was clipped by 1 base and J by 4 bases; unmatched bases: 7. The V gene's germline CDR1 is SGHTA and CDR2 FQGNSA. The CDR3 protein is CASSLGYGAGYEQYF. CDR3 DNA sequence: TGTGCCAGCAGCTTAGGGTATGGAGCGGGATACGAGCAGTACTTC.

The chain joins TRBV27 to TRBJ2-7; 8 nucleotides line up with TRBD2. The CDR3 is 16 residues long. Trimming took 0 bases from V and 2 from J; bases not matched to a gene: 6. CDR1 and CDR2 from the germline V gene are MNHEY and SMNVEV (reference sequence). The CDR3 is CASSLSLAGSTYEQYF. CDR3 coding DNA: TGTGCCAGCAGTTTATCCTTAGCGGGATCCACCTACGAGCAGTACTTC.